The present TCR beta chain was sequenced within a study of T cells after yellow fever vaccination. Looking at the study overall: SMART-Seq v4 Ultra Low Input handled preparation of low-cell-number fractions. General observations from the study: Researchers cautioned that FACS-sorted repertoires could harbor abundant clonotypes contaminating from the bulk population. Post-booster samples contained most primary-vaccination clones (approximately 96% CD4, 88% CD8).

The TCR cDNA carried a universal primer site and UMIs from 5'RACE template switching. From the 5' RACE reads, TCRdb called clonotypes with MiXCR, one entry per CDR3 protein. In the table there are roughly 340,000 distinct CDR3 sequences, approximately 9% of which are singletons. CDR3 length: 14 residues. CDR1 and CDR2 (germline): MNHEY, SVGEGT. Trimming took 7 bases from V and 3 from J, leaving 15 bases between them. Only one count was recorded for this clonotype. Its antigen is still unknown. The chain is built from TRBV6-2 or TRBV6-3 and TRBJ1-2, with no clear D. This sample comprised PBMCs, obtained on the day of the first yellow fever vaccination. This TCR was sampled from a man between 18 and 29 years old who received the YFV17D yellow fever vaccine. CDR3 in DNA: TGTGCCAGCACCAACTTTGAGGACGACTATGGCTACACCTTC. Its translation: CASTNFEDDYGYTF.